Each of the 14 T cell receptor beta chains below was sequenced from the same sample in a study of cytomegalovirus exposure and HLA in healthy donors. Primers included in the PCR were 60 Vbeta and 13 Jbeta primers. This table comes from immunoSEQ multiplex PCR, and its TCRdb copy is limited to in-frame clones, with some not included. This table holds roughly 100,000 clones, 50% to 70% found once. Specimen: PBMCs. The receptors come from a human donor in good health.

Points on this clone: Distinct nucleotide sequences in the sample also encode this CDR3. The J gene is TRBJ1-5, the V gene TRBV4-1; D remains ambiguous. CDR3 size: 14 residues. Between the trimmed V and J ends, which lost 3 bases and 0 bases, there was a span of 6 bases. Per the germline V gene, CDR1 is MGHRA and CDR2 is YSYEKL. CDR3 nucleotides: TGCGCCAGCAGCCAGAGAGATAGCAATCAGCCCCAGCATTTT. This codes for CASSQRDSNQPQHF.

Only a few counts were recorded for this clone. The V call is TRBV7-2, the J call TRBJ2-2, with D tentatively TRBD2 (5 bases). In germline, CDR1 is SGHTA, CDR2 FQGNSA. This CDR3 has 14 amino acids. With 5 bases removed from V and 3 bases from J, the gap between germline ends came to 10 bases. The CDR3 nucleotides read TGTGCCAGCAGCCCCGGGATTGACACCGGGGAGCTGTTTTTT. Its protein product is CASSPGIDTGELFF.

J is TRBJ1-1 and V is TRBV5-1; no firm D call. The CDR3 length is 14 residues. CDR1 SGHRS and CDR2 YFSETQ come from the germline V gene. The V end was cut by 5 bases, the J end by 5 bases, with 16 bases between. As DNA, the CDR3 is TGCGCCAGCAGTCCCCTAGCGCGGGGAACTGAAGCTTTCTTT. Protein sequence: CASSPLARGTEAFF.

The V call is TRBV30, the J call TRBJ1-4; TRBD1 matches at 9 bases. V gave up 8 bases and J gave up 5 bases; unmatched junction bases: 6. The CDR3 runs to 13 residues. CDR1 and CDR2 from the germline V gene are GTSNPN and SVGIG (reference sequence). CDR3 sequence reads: CASPGTGNEKLFF. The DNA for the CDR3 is TGTGCCAGCCCCGGGACAGGGAATGAAAAACTGTTTTTT.

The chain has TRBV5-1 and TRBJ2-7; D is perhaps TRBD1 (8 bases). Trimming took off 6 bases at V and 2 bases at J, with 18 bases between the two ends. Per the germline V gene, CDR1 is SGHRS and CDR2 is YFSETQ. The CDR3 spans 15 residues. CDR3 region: CASKPTGGVAYEQYF. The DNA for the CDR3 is TGCGCCAGCAAACCAACAGGGGGGGTCGCCTACGAGCAGTACTTC.

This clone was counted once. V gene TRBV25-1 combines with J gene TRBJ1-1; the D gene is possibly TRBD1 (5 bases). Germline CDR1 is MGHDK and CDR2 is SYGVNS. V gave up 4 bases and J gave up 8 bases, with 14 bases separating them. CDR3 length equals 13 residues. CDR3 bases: TGTGCCAGCAGTGCTATAGGGGTCCGAGAAGCTTTCTTT. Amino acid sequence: CASSAIGVREAFF.

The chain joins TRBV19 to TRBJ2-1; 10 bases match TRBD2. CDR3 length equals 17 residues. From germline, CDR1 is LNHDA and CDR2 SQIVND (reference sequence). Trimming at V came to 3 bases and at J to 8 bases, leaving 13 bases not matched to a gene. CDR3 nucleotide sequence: TGTGCCAGTAGTATGCGGGCTAGCGGGAGTTTTTACCATGAGCAGTTCTTC. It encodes CASSMRASGSFYHEQFF. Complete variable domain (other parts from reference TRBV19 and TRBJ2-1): DGGITQSPKYLFRKEGQNVTLSCEQNLNHDAMYWYRQDPGQGLRLIYYSQIVNDFQKGDIAEGYSVSREKKESFPLTVTSAQKNPTAFYLCASSMRASGSFYHEQFFGPGTRLTVL.

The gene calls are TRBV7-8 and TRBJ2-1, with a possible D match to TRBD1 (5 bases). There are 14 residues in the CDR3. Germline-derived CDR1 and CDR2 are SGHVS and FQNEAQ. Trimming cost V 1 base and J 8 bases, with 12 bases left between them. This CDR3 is CASSLEGPADEQFF. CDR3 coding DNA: TGTGCCAGCAGCTTAGAGGGGCCCGCCGATGAGCAGTTCTTC.

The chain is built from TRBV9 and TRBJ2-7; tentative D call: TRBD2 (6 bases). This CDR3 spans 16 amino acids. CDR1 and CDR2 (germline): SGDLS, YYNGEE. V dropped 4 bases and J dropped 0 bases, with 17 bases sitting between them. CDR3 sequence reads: CASSPRESLYSYEQYF. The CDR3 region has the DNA TGTGCCAGCAGCCCCCGGGAGTCTCTCTACTCCTACGAGCAGTACTTC.

The CDR3 nucleotides read TGTGCCAGCAGTCGTATTGATGGCTACACCTTC. This encodes CASSRIDGYTF. The rearrangement joins TRBV28 to TRBJ1-2, with D unresolved. The V end lost 5 bases, the J end lost 6 bases, and 7 bases lay between the germline ends. This CDR3 contains 11 residues. CDR1 is MDHEN, CDR2 SYDVKM, per germline.

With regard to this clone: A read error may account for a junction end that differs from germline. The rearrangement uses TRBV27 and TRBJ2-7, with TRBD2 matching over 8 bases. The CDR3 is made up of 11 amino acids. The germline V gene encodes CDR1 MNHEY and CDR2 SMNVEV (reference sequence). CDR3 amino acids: CGSGSEYEQYF. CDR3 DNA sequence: TGCGGGAGCGGGAGCGAGTACGAGCAGTACTTC.

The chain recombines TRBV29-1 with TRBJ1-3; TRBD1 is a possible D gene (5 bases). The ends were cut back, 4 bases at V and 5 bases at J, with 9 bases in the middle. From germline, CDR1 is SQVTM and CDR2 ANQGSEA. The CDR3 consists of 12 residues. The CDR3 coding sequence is TGCAGCGTTGGCGACAGCAGAAACACCATATATTTT. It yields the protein CSVGDSRNTIYF. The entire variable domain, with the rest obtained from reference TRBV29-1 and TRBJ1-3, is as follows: SAVISQKPSRDICQRGTSLTIQCQVDSQVTMMFWYRQQPGQSLTLIATANQGSEATYESGFVIDKFPISRPNLTFSTLTVSNMSPEDSSIYLCSVGDSRNTIYFGEGSWLTVV.

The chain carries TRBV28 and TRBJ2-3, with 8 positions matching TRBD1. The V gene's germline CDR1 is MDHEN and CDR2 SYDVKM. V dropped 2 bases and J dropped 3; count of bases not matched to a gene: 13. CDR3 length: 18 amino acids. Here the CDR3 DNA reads TGTGCCAGCAGTTTAAACCCCATGTCAGGGGGCGTTACAGATACGCAGTATTTT. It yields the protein CASSLNPMSGGVTDTQYF. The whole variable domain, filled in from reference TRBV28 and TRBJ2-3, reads DVKVTQSSRYLVKRTGEKVFLECVQDMDHENMFWYRQDPGLGLRLIYFSYDVKMKEKGDIPEGYSVSREKKERFSLILESASTNQTSMYLCASSLNPMSGGVTDTQYFGPGTRLTVL.

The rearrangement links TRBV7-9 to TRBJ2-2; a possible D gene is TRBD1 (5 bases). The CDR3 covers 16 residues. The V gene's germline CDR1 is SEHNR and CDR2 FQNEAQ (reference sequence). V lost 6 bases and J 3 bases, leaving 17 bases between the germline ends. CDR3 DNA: TGTGCCAGCAGACCTACCTCGACAGAGGACACCGGGGAGCTGTTTTTT. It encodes CASRPTSTEDTGELFF.